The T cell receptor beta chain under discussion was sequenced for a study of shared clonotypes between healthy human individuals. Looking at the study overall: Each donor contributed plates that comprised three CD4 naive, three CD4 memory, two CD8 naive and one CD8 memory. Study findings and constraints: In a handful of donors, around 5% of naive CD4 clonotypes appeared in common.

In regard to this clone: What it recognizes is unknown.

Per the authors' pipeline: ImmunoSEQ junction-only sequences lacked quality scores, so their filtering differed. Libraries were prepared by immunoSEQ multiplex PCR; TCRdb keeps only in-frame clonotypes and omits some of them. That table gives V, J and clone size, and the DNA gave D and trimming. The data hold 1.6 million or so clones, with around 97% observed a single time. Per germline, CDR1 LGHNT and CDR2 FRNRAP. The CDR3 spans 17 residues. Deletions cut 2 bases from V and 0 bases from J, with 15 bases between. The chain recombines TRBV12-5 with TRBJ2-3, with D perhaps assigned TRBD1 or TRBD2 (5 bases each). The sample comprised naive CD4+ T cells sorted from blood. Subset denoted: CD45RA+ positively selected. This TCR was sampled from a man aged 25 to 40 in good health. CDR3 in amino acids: CASGLNFGALSTDTQYF. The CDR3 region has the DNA TGTGCTAGTGGTTTGAACTTCGGGGCCCTTAGCACAGATACGCAGTATTTT.